This TCR beta chain was identified in a study of T cells in Graves' hyperthyroidism and ophthalmopathy. Study-level results: Most clonotypes expanded in thyroid above 0.001 were likewise present in blood.

With respect to this clonotype: Its antigen is as yet unknown.

Researchers took RNA transcripts and amplified the TCR beta CDR3 regions from them. Primed by the HTBI set, a first-round RT-PCR was run on the TCR CDR3. MiXCR was run by TCRdb on the multiplex PCR reads, yielding one entry per CDR3 protein. The table lists under 400,000 distinct CDR3 sequences, roughly a fifth of them singletons. Sequenced sample: blood. The receptor comes from a woman aged 45-65 years with Graves' hyperthyroidism.

The CDR3 region is CASSLVGLARQETQYF. The CDR3 nucleotides read TGTGCCAGCAGCCTGGTCGGCCTAGCGCGGCAAGAGACCCAGTACTTC. The gene calls are TRBV7-3 and TRBJ2-5, with a possible D match to TRBD2 (6 bases). This CDR3 region has 16 residues. The V gene's germline CDR1 is SGHTA and CDR2 FQGTGA. V was pared by 5 bases and J by 2 bases, with 18 bases between.